The rows below give T cell receptor beta chains drawn from one sample of a study of regulatory and conventional T cells in RAG deficiency. TCRdb's copy holds only in-frame clones and misses some; the assay was immunoSEQ multiplex PCR. The table shows under 35,000 clones, with 85% to 90% occurring only once. These data were also filed under a second study, of regulatory T cells.

What was sequenced was CD8+ T cells sorted from blood. The source is a human donor in good health. Each CDR3 is given with its conserved first and last residue. A D gene is named only where the DNA matches it firmly. Clone size is given for some rows only: seen once, a few or many times, or a class if the clone is expanded.

TRBD2	TRBV5-4	TRBJ2-3	.	CASSSGTTRDTQYF	TGTGCCAGCAGCTCCGGGACTACAAGGGATACGCAGTATTTT
TRBD1	TRBV27	TRBJ2-5	.	CASSPRQGQETQYF	TGTGCCAGCAGTCCCAGACAGGGGCAAGAGACCCAGTACTTC
TRBD1	TRBV5-4	TRBJ2-3	.	CASRGQGAPDTQYF	TGTGCCAGCAGGGGACAGGGGGCTCCAGATACGCAGTATTTT
.	TRBV2	TRBJ1-2	.	CASTTIDRQYTYGYTF	TGTGCCAGCACCACCATAGACAGACAGTATACGTATGGCTACACCTTC
.	TRBV19	TRBJ1-5	.	CASSTRHLYSNQPQHF	TGTGCCAGTAGTACCCGACACCTATATAGCAATCAGCCCCAGCATTTT
.	TRBV11-2	TRBJ2-7	.	CASSPGQYYTYEQYF	TGTGCCAGCAGCCCCGGACAGTACTATACCTACGAGCAGTACTTC
.	TRBV6-5	TRBJ2-7	.	CASSPNGVSSEQYF	TGTGCCAGCAGCCCGAACGGGGTATCCAGCGAGCAGTACTTC
.	TRBV6-5	TRBJ1-2	.	CASSYTENYGYTF	TGTGCCAGCAGTTACACAGAGAACTATGGCTACACCTTC
TRBD1	TRBV4-1	TRBJ2-7	.	CASSQGRDRSYEQYF	TGTGCCAGCAGCCAAGGACGGGACAGATCCTACGAGCAGTACTTC
.	TRBV19	TRBJ2-7	.	CASSIDTTYEQYF	TGTGCCAGTAGCATAGACACAACCTACGAGCAGTACTTC
TRBD1	TRBV6-5	TRBJ1-1	.	CASSYGGGGDTEAFF	TGTGCCAGCAGTTACGGAGGGGGCGGGGACACTGAAGCTTTCTTT
.	TRBV19	TRBJ2-7	.	CASSVSDSYEQYF	TGTGCCAGTAGTGTGTCAGACTCCTACGAGCAGTACTTC
.	TRBV21-1	TRBJ1-1	.	CASSLHLKPGQPPTNIQAFF	TGTGCCAGCAGCTTACACCTGAAGCCAGGACAGCCTCCTACTAACATCCAAGCTTTCTTT
TRBD1	TRBV4-1	TRBJ1-2	.	CASSPLTGRGLGYTF	TGCGCCAGCAGCCCCCTGACAGGAAGGGGGCTTGGCTACACCTTC
.	TRBV27	TRBJ1-2	few	CASSLAPSNYGYTF	TGTGCCAGCAGTTTGGCACCTTCTAACTATGGCTACACCTTC
.	TRBV7-6	TRBJ1-1	.	CASSLNEGEAFF	TGTGCCAGCAGCCTCAACGAGGGTGAAGCTTTCTTT
.	TRBV4-1	TRBJ2-3	.	CASSQEASEAVDTQYF	TGCGCCAGCAGCCAAGAAGCTAGCGAAGCAGTTGATACGCAGTATTTT
TRBD1	TRBV2	TRBJ1-2	.	CASRDRGNGYTF	TGTGCCAGCAGGGACAGGGGGAACGGCTACACCTTC
.	TRBV6-6	TRBJ2-7	.	CASSYSIGRTAYEQYF	TGTGCCAGCAGTTACTCGATCGGCCGGACAGCCTACGAGCAGTACTTC
TRBD1	TRBV6-1	TRBJ1-4	once	CASSAGQASEKLFF	TGTGCCAGCAGTGCGGGACAGGCGAGCGAAAAACTGTTTTTT
TRBD2	TRBV9	TRBJ2-5	.	CASSAGLAGGVEETQYF	TGTGCCAGCAGCGCGGGACTAGCGGGAGGGGTTGAAGAGACCCAGTACTTC
.	TRBV13	TRBJ1-5	.	CASSLEGQPQHF	TGTGCCAGCAGCTTAGAGGGTCAGCCCCAGCATTTT
.	TRBV2	TRBJ1-1	.	CASSGSEGAEAFF	TGTGCCAGCAGTGGGTCGGAGGGGGCTGAAGCTTTCTTT
TRBD2	TRBV27	TRBJ2-2	.	CATLAGGTTGELFF	TGTGCCACCTTAGCGGGGGGAACCACCGGGGAGCTGTTTTTT
.	TRBV5-1	TRBJ1-2	once	CASSLERNPVPDGHTF	TGCGCCAGCAGCTTGGAGAGGAATCCGGTTCCCGATGGCCACACCTTC
.	TRBV7-2	TRBJ2-7	once	CASSFLGTAGEQYF	TGTGCCAGCAGCTTCCTAGGGACAGCGGGGGAGCAGTACTTC
.	TRBV6-5	TRBJ1-5	.	CASNGHQRDQPQHF	TGTGCCAGCAACGGACACCAACGAGATCAGCCCCAGCATTTT
.	TRBV2	TRBJ1-4	.	CASRAGTVDEKLFF	TGTGCCAGCAGGGCCGGGACGGTGGATGAAAAACTGTTTTTT
TRBD1	TRBV6-7	TRBJ1-5	.	CASPDRESQPQHF	TGTGCCAGCCCGGACAGGGAGAGTCAGCCCCAGCATTTT
TRBD1	TRBV27	TRBJ1-1	.	CASSFGTGVYAEAFF	TGTGCCAGCAGCTTCGGGACAGGGGTTTACGCTGAAGCTTTCTTT
.	TRBV9	TRBJ1-2	.	CASSGWSGTNYGYTF	TGTGCCAGCAGCGGGTGGTCCGGGACGAACTATGGCTACACCTTC
.	TRBV5-5	TRBJ1-6	.	CASSPTTGLSYNSPLHF	TGTGCCAGCAGCCCTACGACAGGTCTCTCCTATAATTCACCCCTCCACTTT
.	TRBV19	TRBJ2-1	.	CASSIGPGEYNEQFF	TGTGCCAGTAGTATTGGACCAGGCGAGTACAATGAGCAGTTCTTC
TRBD2	TRBV10-2	TRBJ2-5	.	CATSGLAPLGETQYF	TGCGCCACCAGTGGACTAGCGCCTCTCGGAGAGACCCAGTACTTC
TRBD2	TRBV5-1	TRBJ2-7	.	CASSFGGSPREQYF	TGCGCCAGCAGCTTCGGCGGGAGCCCCCGCGAGCAGTACTTC
.	TRBV5-1	TRBJ2-3	.	CASSLWRATSTDTQYF	TGCGCCAGCAGCTTGTGGCGGGCAACTAGCACAGATACGCAGTATTTT
TRBD2	TRBV29-1	TRBJ2-1	.	CSVRLAGGQEQFF	TGCAGCGTTCGACTAGCGGGGGGCCAAGAGCAGTTCTTC
TRBD1	TRBV4-2	TRBJ2-7	.	CASSQEGHRGYDEQYF	TGTGCCAGCAGCCAAGAAGGGCACAGGGGATACGACGAGCAGTACTTC
TRBD2	TRBV7-3	TRBJ2-1	.	CASSPMAGGAYNEQFF	TGTGCCAGCAGCCCAATGGCGGGAGGGGCCTACAATGAGCAGTTCTTC
TRBD1	TRBV6-6	TRBJ1-5	.	CASSSTGGSQPQHF	TGTGCCAGCAGTTCCACAGGGGGGAGTCAGCCCCAGCATTTT
.	TRBV6-1	TRBJ1-5	.	CASSPYSYSNQPQHF	TGTGCCAGCAGTCCCTACAGTTATAGCAATCAGCCCCAGCATTTT
.	TRBV6-6	TRBJ1-5	.	CASGLYPNQPQHF	TGTGCCAGTGGGCTCTACCCTAATCAGCCCCAGCATTTT
.	TRBV5-5	TRBJ1-4	.	CASSSEQTTNEKLFF	TGTGCCAGCAGTTCCGAGCAGACAACTAATGAAAAACTGTTTTTT
TRBD1	TRBV7-3	TRBJ2-5	once	CASSSSPGTGFKETQYF	TGTGCCAGCAGCTCTTCGCCCGGGACAGGGTTTAAAGAGACCCAGTACTTC
TRBD1	TRBV4-1	TRBJ1-4	.	CASSQDPDRAGKLFF	TGCGCCAGCAGCCAAGACCCCGACAGGGCGGGAAAACTGTTTTTT
TRBD2	TRBV6-5	TRBJ2-7	.	CASSGGGVPSYEQYF	TGTGCCAGCAGTGGCGGGGGAGTACCCTCCTACGAGCAGTACTTC
.	TRBV7-9	TRBJ2-7	.	CASSTGHEQYF	TGTGCCAGCAGCACCGGCCACGAGCAGTACTTC
TRBD1	TRBV9	TRBJ1-2	.	CASSGQGGGYTF	TGTGCCAGCAGCGGACAGGGTGGTGGCTACACCTTC
TRBD2	TRBV7-9	TRBJ2-3	.	CASSSGGGTDTQYF	TGTGCCAGCAGCTCGGGAGGGGGAACAGATACGCAGTATTTT
.	TRBV27	TRBJ2-1	.	CASSPTLSEGGNEQFF	TGTGCCAGCAGCCCGACGCTAAGTGAGGGGGGAAATGAGCAGTTCTTC
.	TRBV5-6	TRBJ2-7	.	CASSFRDIPYEQYF	TGTGCCAGCAGCTTCCGGGACATACCTTACGAGCAGTACTTC
TRBD1	TRBV6-6	TRBJ2-1	.	CASSKLDRGLDNEQFF	TGTGCCAGCAGTAAGCTGGACAGGGGGCTCGACAATGAGCAGTTCTTC
TRBD2	TRBV7-9	TRBJ2-5	.	CASSLWIAGGAEETQYF	TGTGCCAGCAGCTTGTGGATAGCGGGGGGGGCAGAAGAGACCCAGTACTTC